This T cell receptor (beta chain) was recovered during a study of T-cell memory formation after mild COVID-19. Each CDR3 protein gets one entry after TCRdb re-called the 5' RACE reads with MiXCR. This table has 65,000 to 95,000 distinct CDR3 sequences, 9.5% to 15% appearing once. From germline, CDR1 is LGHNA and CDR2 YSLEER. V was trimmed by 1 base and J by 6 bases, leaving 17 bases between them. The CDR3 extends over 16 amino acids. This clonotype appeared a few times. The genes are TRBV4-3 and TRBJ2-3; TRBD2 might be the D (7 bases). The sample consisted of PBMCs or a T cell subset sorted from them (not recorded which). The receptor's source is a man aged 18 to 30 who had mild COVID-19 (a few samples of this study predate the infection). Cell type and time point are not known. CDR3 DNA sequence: TGCGCCAGCAGCCAAGGTTGGAGGGGGGGCATCGATACGCAGTATTTT. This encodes CASSQGWRGGIDTQYF.